The 17 T cell receptor beta chains below were found in one sample sequenced in a study of regulatory T cells in long-lasting Graves disease. The time point here: newly diagnosed GD, antithyroid drugs for less than 3 months. Generation of the TCR library employed RNA extracted from PBMCs. iRepertoire HTBI primers and Arm-PCR of CDR3 regions built TCR beta libraries. Via MiXCR, TCRdb re-called the multiplex PCR reads, giving one row per CDR3 protein. The sample carries hundreds of thousands of distinct CDR3 sequences, about 16% recorded once. This sample also appeared in a second study, on T cells in Graves' hyperthyroidism and ophthalmopathy.

The source was peripheral blood mononuclear cells (PBMCs), collected at new diagnosis, from a patient treated with antithyroid drugs. These receptors were obtained from a middle-aged woman with Graves disease.

This clonotype was recorded only once. This chain connects TRBV29-1 to TRBJ2-7; weak D call: TRBD1 (5 bases). The CDR3 extends over 13 amino acids. The germline V gene encodes CDR1 SQVTM and CDR2 ANQGSEA. Trimming took off 6 bases at V and 7 bases at J, with 19 bases between the two ends. CDR3 coding DNA: TGCAGCGTATCCCCGCAGGGTTCGCGTGAGCAGTACTTC. This gives the protein CSVSPQGSREQYF.

This rearrangement joins TRBV5-4 to TRBJ1-6; 7 bases map to TRBD1. V was clipped by 4 bases and J by 10 bases; unmatched bases: 14. This CDR3 contains 16 residues. Per germline, CDR1 SGHNT and CDR2 YYREEE (reference sequence). The CDR3 loop reads CASSTVGGDSGSPLHF. The CDR3 DNA sequence: TGTGCCAGCAGCACCGTGGGTGGGGACAGTGGGTCACCCCTCCACTTT.

In regard to this clonotype: Being one base from a much bigger clone, this may be a read error. The conserved phenylalanine or tryptophan normally closing the CDR3 is absent here, so this likely arose from a read error. V is TRBV11-2 and J is TRBJ2-2; perhaps D is TRBD1 or TRBD2 (5 bases each). The CDR3 spans 15 residues. In germline, CDR1 is SGHAT, CDR2 FQNNGV. V was trimmed by 1 base and J by 8 bases, leaving 14 bases between them. The CDR3 is CASSLASLEGGELFS. CDR3 sequence (DNA): TGTGCCAGCAGCTTAGCCAGTCTAGAGGGGGGGGAGCTGTTTTCT.

This clonotype has more than one count but fewer than ten. The chain joins TRBV5-1 to TRBJ1-6, with 11 bases matching TRBD1. The CDR3 length is 19 residues. J gave up 0 bases and V 0 bases, and 5 bases lay outside the gene matches. CDR1 is SGHRS and CDR2 is YFSETQ in the germline V gene. CDR3 sequence reads: CASSLEGTGGSSYNSPLHF. CDR3 coding DNA: TGCGCCAGCAGCTTGGAGGGGACAGGGGGAAGCTCCTATAATTCACCCCTCCACTTT. Looking up the rest from reference TRBV5-1 and TRBJ1-6 gives the full variable domain: KAGVTQTPRYLIKTRGQQVTLSCSPISGHRSVSWYQQTPGQGLQFLFEYFSETQRNKGNFPGRFSGRQFSNSRSEMNVSTLELGDSALYLCASSLEGTGGSSYNSPLHFGNGTRLTVT.

This clonotype was picked up one time. J is TRBJ2-3 and V is TRBV9; D may be TRBD2 (6 bases). CDR3 length: 17 amino acids. V was shortened by 1 base and J by 1 base, with 16 bases between the two germline ends. CDR1 and CDR2 from the germline V gene are SGDLS and YYNGEE. The CDR3 loop reads CASSVFGGQVGTDTQYF. The CDR3 coding sequence is TGTGCCAGCAGCGTATTCGGGGGTCAGGTCGGCACAGATACGCAGTATTTT.

This clonotype was observed at least ten times. V usage is TRBV12-3 or TRBV12-4 and J usage is TRBJ1-5, with D possibly being TRBD1 (5 bases). V was pared by 2 bases and J by 5 bases, with 10 bases between. This CDR3 spans 14 amino acids. In DNA, the CDR3 is TGTGCCAGCAGTTTAAGCAGGGACCATCAGCCCCAGCATTTT. Its protein product is CASSLSRDHQPQHF.

V is TRBV27 and J is TRBJ1-6, with 11 bases aligning to TRBD1. V shed 2 bases, J shed 8 bases, and the junction held 2 bases outside the gene matches. The length of the CDR3 is 15 residues. Per germline, CDR1 MNHEY and CDR2 SMNVEV (reference sequence). CDR3 region: CASSLGQGADSPLHF. CDR3 nucleotide sequence: TGTGCCAGCAGTTTAGGACAGGGGGCTGATTCACCCCTCCACTTT.

In its sample, this clonotype was seen a few times. This chain uses TRBV20-1 with TRBJ1-1, with TRBD1 matching 7 bases. Germline V gene lookup returns CDR1 DFQATT and CDR2 SNEGSKA (reference sequence). The CDR3 sequence is 12 residues long. V dropped 2 bases and J dropped 4; count of bases not matched to a gene: 1. The CDR3 sequence: CSARQGVTEAFF. The CDR3 DNA follows: TGCAGTGCTAGACAGGGGGTCACTGAAGCTTTCTTT.

This clonotype has just a few counts. The chain recombines TRBV6-1 with TRBJ1-4; 9 nucleotides agree with TRBD1. The CDR3 has 15 amino acids. V shed 7 bases, J shed 8 bases, and the junction held 11 bases outside the gene matches. In germline, CDR1 is MNHNS, CDR2 SASEGT. CDR3 bases: TGTGCCAGCACCAGGAGGGACAGGGAGGGCGAAAAACTGTTTTTT. Translated: CASTRRDREGEKLFF.

This clonotype was counted many times. The CDR3 here is CASSQVGPPGETQYF. In nucleotides, the CDR3 is TGCGCCAGCAGCCAAGTTGGACCCCCGGGGGAGACCCAGTACTTC. V gene TRBV4-1 combines with J gene TRBJ2-5, with D possibly matching TRBD2 (5 bases). Per the germline V gene, CDR1 is MGHRA and CDR2 is YSYEKL. This CDR3 has 15 amino acids. V shed 1 base and J shed 5 bases, with 14 bases lying between them.

The J gene is TRBJ1-2, the V gene TRBV6-5; D uncertain. Trimming cost V 0 bases and J 5 bases, with 16 bases left between them. Germline V lookup: CDR1 MNHEY, CDR2 SVGAGI. The CDR3 extends over 16 amino acids. CDR3: CASSYSPEKIRYGYTF. The CDR3 bases are TGTGCCAGCAGTTACTCTCCAGAAAAGATTCGGTATGGCTACACCTTC.

This clonotype was seen ten or more times. The genes are TRBV18 and TRBJ1-2, with D perhaps matching TRBD1 (5 bases). Germline lookup yields CDR1 KGHSH and CDR2 LQKENI. The CDR3 contains 16 residues. Trimming pared 3 bases from V and 0 bases from J, leaving 14 bases between. The CDR3 spells CASSPGQHGTNYGYTF. The CDR3 DNA follows: TGTGCCAGCTCACCTGGACAACATGGGACTAACTATGGCTACACCTTC.

This chain uses TRBV30 with TRBJ1-6, with 8 bases identical to TRBD1. Germline lookup yields CDR1 GTSNPN and CDR2 SVGIG (reference sequence). V shed 3 bases and J 10 bases; nucleotides not matched to a gene: 5. This CDR3 is built from 13 residues. This CDR3 is CAWRGQGSSPLHF. The DNA of the CDR3 is TGTGCCTGGAGAGGACAGGGAAGCTCACCCCTCCACTTT. The full variable domain, rest sourced from reference TRBV30 and TRBJ1-6, is SQTIHQWPATLVQPVGSPLSLECTVEGTSNPNLYWYRQAAGRGLQLLFYSVGIGQISSEVPQNLSASRPQDRQFILSSKKLLLSDSGFYLCAWRGQGSSPLHFGNGTRLTVT.

The CDR3 nucleotides read TGCGCCAGCAGCACGGGACAGGACACCTACGAGCAGTACTTC. Amino acids: CASSTGQDTYEQYF. The genes are TRBV5-1 and TRBJ2-7, with TRBD1 identical over 8 bases. Germline-derived CDR1 and CDR2 are SGHRS and YFSETQ. Trimming cost V 4 bases and J 2 bases; bases outside gene matches: 5. The CDR3 extends over 14 amino acids. Looking up the rest from reference TRBV5-1 and TRBJ2-7 gives the full variable domain: KAGVTQTPRYLIKTRGQQVTLSCSPISGHRSVSWYQQTPGQGLQFLFEYFSETQRNKGNFPGRFSGRQFSNSRSEMNVSTLELGDSALYLCASSTGQDTYEQYFGPGTRLTVT.

The J gene is TRBJ2-1, the V gene TRBV6-1; D might be TRBD1 or TRBD2, each matching 5 bases. This CDR3 spans 15 amino acids. Germline CDR1 reads MNHNS; CDR2 reads SASEGT. With 8 bases removed from V and 2 bases from J, the gap between germline ends came to 16 bases. CDR3 in DNA: TGTGCCAGCGGAATCGAACCGGGACCCTACAATGAGCAGTTCTTC. This codes for CASGIEPGPYNEQFF.

This clonotype came up many times. The chain couples TRBV3-1 to TRBJ1-2; D is undetermined. This CDR3 region has 13 residues. The ends were cut back, 0 bases at V and 9 bases at J, with 11 bases in the middle. Germline loops: CDR1 LGHDT, CDR2 YNNKEL (reference sequence). The chain's CDR3 is CASSQEGIFSYTF. The CDR3 bases are TGTGCCAGCAGCCAAGAAGGGATTTTTAGCTACACCTTC.

This chain connects TRBV25-1 to TRBJ2-7; D is possibly TRBD1 or TRBD2 (5 bases each). V was shortened by 4 bases and J by 4 bases, with 23 bases between the two germline ends. CDR1 MGHDK and CDR2 SYGVNS come from the germline V gene. This CDR3 contains 17 residues. The CDR3 nucleotides read TGTGCCAGCAGTGGGTTTGAGGGGCAACGAAAACCTTACGAGCAGTACTTC. Its translation is CASSGFEGQRKPYEQYF.